Below, one T cell receptor (beta chain) is given with its context. Its matching antigen is unknown. CDR1 is DFQATT, CDR2 SNEGSKA, per germline (reference sequence). With 6 bases clipped from V and 6 bases from J, the junction kept 3 bases outside the gene matches. CDR3 size: 13 residues. These data belong to a study of identical twins. Points from the study as a whole: Cross-sectional statistical analysis, not tracking of the same donors, underpinned the conclusions. Weaker excess twin sharing was seen among beta out-of-frame sequences. Compared with models, monozygotic twins showed more out-of-frame TCR alpha sharing.

Each CDR3 protein is one row after TCRdb ran MiXCR on the 5' RACE reads. The sample gives some 500,000 distinct CDR3 sequences, 11% to 15% of which show up once; 0.5% to 0.65% is in the top ten. These data were likewise used in another study, on yellow fever vaccine responses in identical twins.

The sequenced material came from CD4+ T cells sorted from blood. This sequence originates from a woman younger than 30 in good health. V gene TRBV20-1 combines with J gene TRBJ2-3; 13 nucleotides align to TRBD2. This CDR3 reads CSARTSGSDTQYF. Here the CDR3 DNA reads TGCAGTGCGAGGACTAGCGGGAGTGATACGCAGTATTTT.